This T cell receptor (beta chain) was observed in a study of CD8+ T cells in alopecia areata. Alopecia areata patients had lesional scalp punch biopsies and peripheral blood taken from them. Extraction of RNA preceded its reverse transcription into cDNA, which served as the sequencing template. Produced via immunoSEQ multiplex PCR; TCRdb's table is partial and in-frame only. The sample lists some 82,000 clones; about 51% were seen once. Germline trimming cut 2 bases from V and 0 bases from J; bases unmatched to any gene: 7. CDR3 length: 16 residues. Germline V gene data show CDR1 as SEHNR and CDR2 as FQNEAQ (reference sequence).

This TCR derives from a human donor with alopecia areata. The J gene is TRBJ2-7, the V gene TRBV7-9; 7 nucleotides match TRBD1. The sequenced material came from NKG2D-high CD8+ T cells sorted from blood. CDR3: CASSLPQGVSSYEQYF. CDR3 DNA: TGTGCCAGCAGCTTACCCCAGGGGGTGAGCTCCTACGAGCAGTACTTC. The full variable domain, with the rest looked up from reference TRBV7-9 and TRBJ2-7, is DTGVSQNPRHKITKRGQNVTFRCDPISEHNRLYWYRQTLGQGPEFLTYFQNEAQLEKSRLLSDRFSAERPKGSFSTLEIQRTEQGDSAMYLCASSLPQGVSSYEQYFGPGTRLTVT.